A single T cell receptor beta chain is shown here with its context. No antigen is known for it. The data are from a study of T cell repertoires in cytomegalovirus infection. Across the whole study: Recently identified HLA-C-restricted CMV epitopes were used, and well-studied HLA-B-restricted CMV epitopes were used as well. CMV infection together with matching HLA type was indicated by public TCR beta signatures.

Per the germline V gene, CDR1 is MGHRA and CDR2 is YSYEKL. Trimming cost V 0 bases and J 5 bases; bases outside gene matches: 5. The CDR3 sequence is 16 residues long. Points from the study as a whole: Within the response measured ex vivo, HLA-C-restricted CMV-specific TCR beta clonotypes were dominant.

TCRdb reprocessed the reads via MiXCR and lists one record per CDR3 protein. The sample shows 80,000 or so distinct CDR3 sequences, around 40% of them seen only once. This clonotype was obtained from a human donor in good health (CMV status not recorded). Some clones in this sample may be carry-over from other donors' samples. V is TRBV4-1 and J is TRBJ1-5, with 9 bases fitting TRBD1. The source material was CD8+ T cells from cultured PBMCs, sampled from culture after CMV antigen stimulation. The CDR3 here is CASSQEDRGYDQPQHF. The CDR3, as DNA: TGCGCCAGCAGCCAAGAAGACAGGGGGTATGATCAGCCCCAGCATTTT.